The sequence of this TCR beta chain was determined in a study of blood T cell repertoires in COVID-19. Study overall: Acute-phase and convalescent COVID-19 samples originated in the United States, Italy and Spain. PBMCs, B-cell-depleted T cells, or T cells provided the cDNA or gDNA that made up the material.

Libraries were prepared by immunoSEQ multiplex PCR; TCRdb keeps only in-frame clonotypes and omits some of them. Of over 200,000 clones detected, approximately 88% appear once; the ten largest clones hold approximately 0.7%. V was pared by 2 bases and J by 4 bases, with 7 bases of the junction left unmatched. The CDR3 is 16 residues long. Germline V lookup: CDR1 SGHTA, CDR2 FQGNSA. Sequenced input: peripheral blood. The TCR comes from a human donor in a cohort sampled during active COVID-19. This sequence joins TRBV7-2 and TRBJ2-7; 11 bases align to TRBD2. CDR3 coding DNA: TGTGCCAGCAGCTTAACCCCTAGCGGGAGGCAATACGAGCAGTACTTC. Amino acid sequence: CASSLTPSGRQYEQYF. Full variable domain (missing parts from reference TRBV7-2 and TRBJ2-7): GAGVSQSPSNKVTEKGKDVELRCDPISGHTALYWYRQSLGQGLEFLIYFQGNSAPDKSGLPSDRFSAERTGGSVSTLTIQRTQQEDSAVYLCASSLTPSGRQYEQYFGPGTRLTVT.